This is a list of T cell receptor beta chains from one sample in a study of regulatory T cells in long-lasting Graves disease. TCRdb redid the calling of the multiplex PCR reads with MiXCR, one entry per CDR3 protein. The sample yields hundreds of thousands of distinct CDR3 sequences, 20% to 25% seen once. This sample comprised peripheral blood mononuclear cells (PBMCs), obtained when the disease was refractory, from a patient treated with antithyroid drugs. The receptors here all came from a female donor with Graves disease. The CDR3 runs from the conserved cysteine through the conserved F or W. The order of the fields is clone size, V gene, D gene, J gene, CDR3 DNA, CDR3 protein. A D gene is named only where the DNA matches it firmly. The listing skips clone size in some rows; elsewhere it reads once, few, many or a size class.

once,TRBV11-2,TRBD2,TRBJ2-7,TGTGCCAGCAGCTTGGGTCTAGCGGGAGCTCGAGAGCAGTACTTC,CASSLGLAGAREQYF
few,TRBV11-2,NA,TRBJ2-2,TGTGCCAGCAGCTTAGAACCACACACGAACACCGGGGAGCTGTTTTTT,CASSLEPHTNTGELFF
NA,TRBV18,NA,TRBJ2-7,TGTGCCAGCTCATCCAAAGAGACGGGGGAGCAGTACTTC,CASSSKETGEQYF
many,TRBV25-1,NA,TRBJ1-2,TGTGCCAGCTTATCCGCGGTTAACTATGGCTACACCTTC,CASLSAVNYGYTF
few,TRBV5-4,TRBD1,TRBJ1-1,TGTGCCAGCAACATACAGGGGGCGCCTGAAGCTTTCTTT,CASNIQGAPEAFF
many,TRBV20-1,TRBD1,TRBJ1-4,TGCAGTGCTAAACCAACGGGACAGATCGCAAAACTGTTTTTT,CSAKPTGQIAKLFF
many,TRBV5-1,NA,TRBJ1-2,TGCGCCAGCAGCTTGGTTTTCGGGGATGGCTACACCTTC,CASSLVFGDGYTF
NA,TRBV12-3/TRBV12-4,NA,TRBJ2-1,TGTGCCAGCAGCCTGAGGGGGAGCACCTACAATGAGCAGTTCTTC,CASSLRGSTYNEQFF
many,TRBV6-5,NA,TRBJ1-5,TGTGCCAGCAGTTCCAGGGGCCGTCAGCCCCAGCATTTT,CASSSRGRQPQHF
few,TRBV19,TRBD1,TRBJ1-4,TGTGCCAGCACACCCGGGACAGGGAACCGAAAACTGTTTTTT,CASTPGTGNRKLFF
NA,TRBV20-1,TRBD2,TRBJ2-7,TGCAGTGCTAGGTTGTTTGGGGATAGCGGGCCGACCTACGAGCAGTACTTC,CSARLFGDSGPTYEQYF
NA,TRBV24-1,NA,TRBJ2-2,TGTGCCACCAGTGATCCCCTCATTGACACCGGGGAGCTGTTTTTT,CATSDPLIDTGELFF
few,TRBV6-9,TRBD2,TRBJ2-7,TGTGCCAGCAGTTACGATCGACAGTGGACTAGCGGGCGGTACGAGCAGTACTTC,CASSYDRQWTSGRYEQYF
many,TRBV27,NA,TRBJ1-4,TGTGCCAGCAGCTATGGGGGGAAAGTAGAAAAACTGTTTTTT,CASSYGGKVEKLFF
NA,TRBV9,TRBD1,TRBJ2-5,TGTGCCAGCATCGTAGGGACAGGAGGCCAAGAGACCCAGTACTTC,CASIVGTGGQETQYF
many,TRBV27,TRBD2,TRBJ2-2,TGTGCCAGCAGTCCGCTAGCGGGAGGAAACACCGGGGAGCTGTTTTTT,CASSPLAGGNTGELFF